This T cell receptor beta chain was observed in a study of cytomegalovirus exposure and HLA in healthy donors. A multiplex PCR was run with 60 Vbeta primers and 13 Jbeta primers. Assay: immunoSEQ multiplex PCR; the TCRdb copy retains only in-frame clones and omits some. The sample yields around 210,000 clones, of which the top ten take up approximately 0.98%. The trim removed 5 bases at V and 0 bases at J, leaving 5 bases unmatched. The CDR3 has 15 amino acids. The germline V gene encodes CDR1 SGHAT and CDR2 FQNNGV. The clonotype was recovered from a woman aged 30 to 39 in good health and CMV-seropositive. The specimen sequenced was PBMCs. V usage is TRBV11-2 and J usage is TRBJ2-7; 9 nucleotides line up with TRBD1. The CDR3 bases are TGTGCCAGCAGCAGGGGGACAGGGAGCTCCTACGAGCAGTACTTC. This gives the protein CASSRGTGSSYEQYF.